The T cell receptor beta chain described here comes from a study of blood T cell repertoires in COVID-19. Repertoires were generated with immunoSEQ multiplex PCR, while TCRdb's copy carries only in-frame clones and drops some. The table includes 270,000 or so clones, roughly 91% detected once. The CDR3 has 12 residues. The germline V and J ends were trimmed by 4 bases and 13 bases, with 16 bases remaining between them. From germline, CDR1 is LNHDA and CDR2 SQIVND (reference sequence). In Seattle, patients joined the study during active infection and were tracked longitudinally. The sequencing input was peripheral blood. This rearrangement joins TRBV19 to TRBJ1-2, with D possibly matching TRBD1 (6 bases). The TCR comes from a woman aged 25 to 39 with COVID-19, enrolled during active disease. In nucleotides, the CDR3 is TGTGCCAGTAGTACAAGTGGGACACATTTCACCTTC. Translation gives CASSTSGTHFTF.